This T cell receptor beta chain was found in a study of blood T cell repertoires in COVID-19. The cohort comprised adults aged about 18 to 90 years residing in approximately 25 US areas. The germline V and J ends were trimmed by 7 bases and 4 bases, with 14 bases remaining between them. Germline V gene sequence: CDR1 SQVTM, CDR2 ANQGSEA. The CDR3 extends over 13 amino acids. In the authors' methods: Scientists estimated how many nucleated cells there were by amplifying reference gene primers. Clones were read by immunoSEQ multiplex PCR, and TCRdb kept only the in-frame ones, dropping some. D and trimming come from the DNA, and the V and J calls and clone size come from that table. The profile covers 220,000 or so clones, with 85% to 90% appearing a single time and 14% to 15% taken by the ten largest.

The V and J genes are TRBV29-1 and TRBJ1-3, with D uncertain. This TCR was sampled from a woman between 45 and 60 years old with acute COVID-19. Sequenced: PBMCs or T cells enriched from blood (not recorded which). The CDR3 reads CSASGLPGNTIYF. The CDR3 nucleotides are TGCAGCGCCAGCGGATTGCCCGGAAACACCATATATTTT.